This note documents a single T cell receptor (beta chain) sequence. An end of the junction does not agree with germline; a read error may underlie this. The sample belongs to a study of CDR3 diversity in severe acne. TCRdb recomputed calls from the PCR reads with MiXCR, one row per CDR3 protein. This sample has more than 85,000 distinct CDR3 sequences, with around 54% found just once. From germline, CDR1 is SGHRS and CDR2 YFSETQ. This CDR3 has 11 amino acids. V usage is TRBV5-1 and J usage is TRBJ2-5; no clear D. What was sequenced was blood. The TCR was taken from a male donor with severe acne vulgaris. The CDR3 nucleotides read TGTGCCAGCAGTCATGGGGAGACCCAGTACTTC. It yields the protein CASSHGETQYF.